This TCR beta chain was sequenced in a study of cytomegalovirus exposure and HLA in healthy donors. PCR primers comprised 60 Vbeta and 13 Jbeta primers. The assay was immunoSEQ multiplex PCR, and TCRdb's table has in-frame clones only and misses some. Of more than 100,000 clones listed, around 10% are singletons. This clone turned up a few times. This TCR derives from a woman aged 40 to 50 in good health and CMV-seropositive. The material sequenced was PBMCs.

This CDR3 reads CASSLPLTSPTPEQFF. CDR3 in DNA: TGTGCCAGCAGCTTACCTCTGACTAGTCCGACACCTGAGCAGTTCTTC. J is TRBJ2-1 and V is TRBV7-9; a weak D match, TRBD2 (6 bases). Trimming shortened V by 2 bases and J by 9 bases, and 20 bases separated the two germline ends. Germline CDR1 SEHNR, CDR2 FQNEAQ (reference sequence). The CDR3 consists of 16 residues. The full variable domain, in which reference TRBV7-9 and TRBJ2-1 provide the parts outside the CDR3, is DTGVSQNPRHKITKRGQNVTFRCDPISEHNRLYWYRQTLGQGPEFLTYFQNEAQLEKSRLLSDRFSAERPKGSFSTLEIQRTEQGDSAMYLCASSLPLTSPTPEQFFGPGTRLTVL.